The clone carrying this T cell receptor (beta chain) was detected only a few times. Its antigen is not known. These data come from a study of T cell repertoires in cytomegalovirus infection. Overall study: Public TCR beta signatures indicated both CMV infection and matching HLA type.

The study, taken as a whole, reports: Cumulative public TCR beta family frequency identified CMV carriers with the relevant HLA. Dominating the ex vivo response were HLA-C-restricted CMV-specific TCR beta clonotypes.

TCRdb used MiXCR to reprocess the reads, holding one entry per CDR3 protein. The data hold some 400,000 distinct CDR3 sequences, with 30% to 40% observed a single time. The CDR3 runs 14 residues. Trimming shortened V by 3 bases and J by 4 bases, and 10 bases separated the two germline ends. The chain combines TRBV12-3 or TRBV12-4 with TRBJ1-5; D is ambiguous. Sequencing was carried out using PBMCs. The TCR was taken from a human donor in good health (CMV status not recorded). Some clones in this sample may be carry-over from other donors' samples. The CDR3 DNA reads TGTGCCAGCAGTTTGGGGTCCGTAAATCAGCCCCAGCATTTT. It specifies CASSLGSVNQPQHF.